The 22 T cell receptor beta chains below all came from one sample that was sequenced in a study of monozygotic twins with inflammatory bowel disease. From the 5' RACE reads, TCRdb lists one entry per CDR3 protein and no DNA. The sample's table shows over 350,000 distinct CDR3 sequences. Sequencing input: blood. These receptors all stem from a human donor with ulcerative colitis or Crohn's disease, or a healthy co-twin of an affected twin (not recorded which).

The genes are TRBV4-1 and TRBJ2-5; as DNA is missing, the TRBD2 call by TCRdb cannot be tested. The CDR3 is 17 amino acids. The germline V gene encodes CDR1 MGHRA and CDR2 YSYEKL. CDR3 residues: CASSQYNSGFFQETQYF.

The V and J genes are TRBV5-1 and TRBJ1-4; the D gene TCRdb calls, TRBD1, cannot be checked with no DNA. Germline CDR1 is SGHRS and CDR2 is YFSETQ. The CDR3 sequence is 14 residues long. The CDR3 sequence is CASSPRGPNEKLFF.

The chain joins TRBV7-2 to TRBJ1-5; the D gene TCRdb calls, TRBD1, cannot be checked with no DNA. This CDR3 spans 16 amino acids. Germline lookup yields CDR1 SGHTA and CDR2 FQGNSA. The CDR3 sequence is CASSPPPLGWNQPQHF.

This sequence joins TRBV4-3 and TRBJ2-3; TCRdb gives TRBD2 as the D gene, but with no DNA this cannot be confirmed. CDR3 size: 16 residues. Germline V gene sequence: CDR1 LGHNA, CDR2 YSLEER. CDR3 residues: CASSQRTSGVADTQYF.

CDR3: CASSPGPSTDTQYF. The chain recombines TRBV7-2 with TRBJ2-3; as DNA is missing, the TRBD1 call by TCRdb cannot be tested. This CDR3 spans 14 amino acids. CDR1 and CDR2 from the germline V gene are SGHTA and FQGNSA.

The chain recombines TRBV19 with TRBJ2-3; with no DNA, the TCRdb D assignment of TRBD1 cannot be verified. The CDR3 is made up of 16 amino acids. Per germline, CDR1 LNHDA and CDR2 SQIVND (reference sequence). CDR3: CASTGYGQGRTDTQYF.

This rearrangement joins TRBV27 to TRBJ1-5; the D gene TCRdb calls, TRBD1, cannot be checked with no DNA. CDR1 and CDR2 from the germline V gene are MNHEY and SMNVEV (reference sequence). The CDR3 is 17 residues long. The CDR3 region is CASSLSVGGGLNQPQHF.

This sequence joins TRBV5-1 and TRBJ2-1; TCRdb designates TRBD2, a call that cannot be tested without DNA. The CDR3 covers 15 residues. Germline CDR1 and CDR2: SGHRS and YFSETQ. This CDR3 reads CASSFLAGEGDEQFF.

The gene calls are TRBV12-3 or TRBV12-4 and TRBJ2-7; TCRdb designates TRBD1, a call that cannot be tested without DNA. The CDR3 has 12 amino acids. CDR3 loop: CASSPRVPEQYF.

This rearrangement joins TRBV7-3 to TRBJ2-1. The V gene's germline CDR1 is SGHTA and CDR2 FQGTGA. This CDR3 spans 12 amino acids. The CDR3 here is CASSFDGLEQFF.

The chain joins TRBV5-1 to TRBJ2-5; TCRdb picks TRBD1, but there is no DNA to check that call. Germline V gene sequence: CDR1 SGHRS, CDR2 YFSETQ. The CDR3 consists of 15 residues. The CDR3 region is CASSPSAGAVETQYF.

This chain uses TRBV27 with TRBJ2-5; lacking DNA, the TRBD1 call made by TCRdb goes unchecked. Germline loops: CDR1 MNHEY, CDR2 SMNVEV (reference sequence). The CDR3 is 14 residues long. CDR3 protein: CASSPTGAQETQYF.

J is TRBJ1-5 and V is TRBV12-3 or TRBV12-4; TCRdb's D call of TRBD1 is untestable without DNA. The CDR3 covers 16 residues. CDR3 in amino acids: CASSLSPRAGSQPQHF.

The rearrangement joins TRBV24-1 to TRBJ2-3; TCRdb's D gene call, TRBD2, goes unchecked for lack of DNA. This CDR3 has 16 amino acids. From germline, CDR1 is KGHDR and CDR2 SFDVKD. The CDR3 loop reads CATSDFTGGRTDTQYF.

The V gene is TRBV24-1, the J gene TRBJ2-5; there is no DNA to check the TCRdb D call of TRBD1. From germline, CDR1 is KGHDR and CDR2 SFDVKD. CDR3 length: 14 residues. The CDR3 sequence is CATGTGWAKETQYF.

The gene calls are TRBV4-3 and TRBJ2-3; the TCRdb D gene call, TRBD2, has no DNA to confirm it. The CDR3 extends over 16 amino acids. The germline CDR1 and CDR2 sequences are LGHNA and YSLEER. The CDR3 reads CASSLTGLADTDTQYF.

V and J are TRBV24-1 and TRBJ2-1. The CDR3 covers 16 residues. CDR1 is KGHDR, CDR2 SFDVKD, per germline. The CDR3 loop is CATSAADRGSYNEQFF.

The chain combines TRBV5-1 with TRBJ1-1; TCRdb designates TRBD1, a call that cannot be tested without DNA. CDR1 SGHRS and CDR2 YFSETQ come from the germline V gene. This CDR3 has 17 residues. The CDR3 loop is CASSFFGQGRLPSEAFF.

The CDR3 spells CATSDPTGMNTGELFF. The J gene is TRBJ2-2, the V gene TRBV24-1; TCRdb picks TRBD1, but there is no DNA to check that call. The germline gives CDR1 KGHDR, CDR2 SFDVKD. This CDR3 is built from 16 residues.

The V gene is TRBV3-1, the J gene TRBJ2-5; TCRdb returns TRBD2, unconfirmable since there is no DNA. The CDR3 is 14 amino acids. CDR1 and CDR2 from the germline V gene are LGHDT and YNNKEL (reference sequence). CDR3 amino acids: CASSLLSGQETQYF.

The chain is built from TRBV20-1 and TRBJ2-7; checking the TCRdb D call of TRBD2 is not possible without DNA. The germline gives CDR1 DFQATT, CDR2 SNEGSKA (reference sequence). The CDR3 is 14 residues long. The CDR3: CSASLPGITYEQYF.

The chain combines TRBV7-9 with TRBJ2-1; TCRdb lists TRBD2, though no DNA is available to test this call. Germline CDR1 and CDR2: SEHNR and FQNEAQ (reference sequence). The CDR3 extends over 21 amino acids. The CDR3 is CASSLAPGRIAGGPSYNEQFF.